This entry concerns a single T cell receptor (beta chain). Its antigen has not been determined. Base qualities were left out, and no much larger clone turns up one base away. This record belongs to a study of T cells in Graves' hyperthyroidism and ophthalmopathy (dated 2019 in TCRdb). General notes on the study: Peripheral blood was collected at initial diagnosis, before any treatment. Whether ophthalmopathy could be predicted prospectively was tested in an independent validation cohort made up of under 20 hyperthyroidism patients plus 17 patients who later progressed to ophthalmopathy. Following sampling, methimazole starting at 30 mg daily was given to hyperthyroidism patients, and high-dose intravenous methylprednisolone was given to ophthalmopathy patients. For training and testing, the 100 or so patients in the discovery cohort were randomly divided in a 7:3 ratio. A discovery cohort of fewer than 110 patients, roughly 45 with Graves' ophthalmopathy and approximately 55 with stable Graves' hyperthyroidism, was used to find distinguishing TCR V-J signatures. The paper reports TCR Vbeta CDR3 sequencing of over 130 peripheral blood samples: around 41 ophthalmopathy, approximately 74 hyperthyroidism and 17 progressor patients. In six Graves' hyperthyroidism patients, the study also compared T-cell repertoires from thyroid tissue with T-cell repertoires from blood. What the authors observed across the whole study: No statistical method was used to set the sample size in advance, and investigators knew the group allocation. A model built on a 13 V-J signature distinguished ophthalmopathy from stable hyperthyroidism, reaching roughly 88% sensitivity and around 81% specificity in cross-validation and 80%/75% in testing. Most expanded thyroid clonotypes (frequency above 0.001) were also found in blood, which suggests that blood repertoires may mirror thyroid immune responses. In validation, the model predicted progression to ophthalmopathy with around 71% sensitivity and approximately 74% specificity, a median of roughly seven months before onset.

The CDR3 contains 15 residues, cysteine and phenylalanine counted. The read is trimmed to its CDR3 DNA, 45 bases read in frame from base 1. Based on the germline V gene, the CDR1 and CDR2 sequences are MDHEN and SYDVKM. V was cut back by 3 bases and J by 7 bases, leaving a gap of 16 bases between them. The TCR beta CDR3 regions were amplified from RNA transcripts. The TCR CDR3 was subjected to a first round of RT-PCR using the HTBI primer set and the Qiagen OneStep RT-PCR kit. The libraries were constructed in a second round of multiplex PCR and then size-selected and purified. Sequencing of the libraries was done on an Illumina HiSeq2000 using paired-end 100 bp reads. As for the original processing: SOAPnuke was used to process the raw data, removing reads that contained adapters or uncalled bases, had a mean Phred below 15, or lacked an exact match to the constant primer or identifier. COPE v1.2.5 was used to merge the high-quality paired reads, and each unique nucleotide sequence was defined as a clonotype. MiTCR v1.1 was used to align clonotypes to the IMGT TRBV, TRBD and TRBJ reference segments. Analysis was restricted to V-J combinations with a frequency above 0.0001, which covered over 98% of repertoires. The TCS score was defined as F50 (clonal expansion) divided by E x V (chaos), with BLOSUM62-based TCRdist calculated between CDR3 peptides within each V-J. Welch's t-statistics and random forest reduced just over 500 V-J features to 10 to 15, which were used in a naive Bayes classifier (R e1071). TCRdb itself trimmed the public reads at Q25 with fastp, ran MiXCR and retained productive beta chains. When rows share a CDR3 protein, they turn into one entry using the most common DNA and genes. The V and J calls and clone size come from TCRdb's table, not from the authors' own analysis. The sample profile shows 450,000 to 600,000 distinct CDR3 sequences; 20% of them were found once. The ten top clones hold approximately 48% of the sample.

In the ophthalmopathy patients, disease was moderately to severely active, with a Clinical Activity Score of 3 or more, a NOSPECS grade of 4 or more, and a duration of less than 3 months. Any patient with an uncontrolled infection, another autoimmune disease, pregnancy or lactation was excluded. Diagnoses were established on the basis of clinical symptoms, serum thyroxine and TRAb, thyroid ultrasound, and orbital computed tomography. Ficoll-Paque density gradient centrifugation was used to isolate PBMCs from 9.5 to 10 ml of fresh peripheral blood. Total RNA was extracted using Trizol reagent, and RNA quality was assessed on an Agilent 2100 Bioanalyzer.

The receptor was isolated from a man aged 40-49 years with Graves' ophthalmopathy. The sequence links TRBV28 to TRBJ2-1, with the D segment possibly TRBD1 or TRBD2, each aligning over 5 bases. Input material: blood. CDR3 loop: CASSLMGPGKNEQFF. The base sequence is TGTGCCAGCAGTTTGATGGGGCCGGGGAAAAATGAGCAGTTCTTC. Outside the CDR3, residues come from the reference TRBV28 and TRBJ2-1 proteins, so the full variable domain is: DVKVTQSSRYLVKRTGEKVFLECVQDMDHENMFWYRQDPGLGLRLIYFSYDVKMKEKGDIPEGYSVSREKKERFSLILESASTNQTSMYLCASSLMGPGKNEQFFGPGTRLTVL.